This T cell receptor (beta chain) was retrieved from a study of blood T cell repertoires in COVID-19. Study details: Acute and convalescent COVID-19 samples came from the United States, Italy and Spain. PBMCs, B-cell-depleted T cells, or T cells provided the cDNA or gDNA that made up the material.

In the study's own analysis: Amplification of reference gene primers provided the estimated nucleated cell counts. Some clones are missing from TCRdb's copy, which holds only in-frame ones; the method was immunoSEQ multiplex PCR. The V and J calls and clone size are taken from that table; D and trimming were inferred from the DNA. The repertoire consists of roughly 170,000 clones, with roughly 90% occurring once and the leading ten covering 20%. The CDR3 has 14 amino acids. Germline CDR1 and CDR2: DFQATT and SNEGSKA (reference sequence). V lost 3 bases, J lost 1 base, and 12 bases lay in between. This rearrangement joins TRBV20-1 to TRBJ1-1, with D tentatively TRBD1 (6 bases). Sequenced input: peripheral blood. The TCR sequence derives from an older man with active or convalescent COVID-19. CDR3 sequence reads: CSASPGGANTEAFF. The CDR3 DNA reads as TGCAGTGCTAGTCCGGGGGGCGCGAACACTGAAGCTTTCTTT.